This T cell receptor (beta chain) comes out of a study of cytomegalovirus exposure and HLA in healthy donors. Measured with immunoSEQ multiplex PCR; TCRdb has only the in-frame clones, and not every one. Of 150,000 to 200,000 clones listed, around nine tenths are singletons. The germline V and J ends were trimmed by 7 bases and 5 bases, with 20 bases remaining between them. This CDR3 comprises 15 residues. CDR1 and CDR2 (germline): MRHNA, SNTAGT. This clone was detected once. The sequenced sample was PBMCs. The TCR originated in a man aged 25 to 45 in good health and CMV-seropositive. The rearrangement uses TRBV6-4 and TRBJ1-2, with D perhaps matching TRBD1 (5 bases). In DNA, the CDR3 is TGTGCCAGCAAGGGGTCGGCAGGCTCCGTTTATGGCTACACCTTC. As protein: CASKGSAGSVYGYTF.